This TCR beta chain is drawn from a study of long-term antiretroviral therapy in people with HIV. Every donor had one or more pre-ART and two or more post-ART PBMC samples. This was the immunoSEQ v3.0 assay at survey level. The repertoire was sequenced with immunoSEQ multiplex PCR; TCRdb's copy has only in-frame clones and lacks some. The top ten hold just over 1.4% of the sample, which has about 16,000 clones, roughly 95% seen once. This clone occurred once. Its target is not known. Study-level points and caveats: Increased diversity was seen after ART, yet it remained lower than in transplant donor controls.

Trimming took off 6 bases at V and 6 bases at J, with 16 bases between the two ends. The germline V gene has CDR1 MNHEY and CDR2 SVGAGI. The CDR3 is 14 residues long. This chain connects TRBV6-5 to TRBJ2-3; TRBD2 might be the D (7 bases). The specimen was unsorted PBMCs, collected approximately 11 years after starting antiretroviral therapy. The clonotype comes from a man aged 25 to 40 with HIV. The chain's CDR3 is CASSTGRASDTQYF. The CDR3 region has the DNA TGTGCCAGCAGCACAGGGAGGGCCTCGGATACGCAGTATTTT.